This T cell receptor (beta chain) was obtained from a study of T cells expressing NK-cell markers. Study overall: It was sorted CD3+CD56-NKG2C+, CD3+CD56+NKG2C- and CD3+CD56+NKG2C+ T cells that provided the TCR beta repertoires. Among the eight sequenced donors, seven tested HCMV-seropositive and one tested seronegative.

Germline CDR1 is MDHEN and CDR2 is SYDVKM. CDR3 length: 15 amino acids. Study observations and caveats: In a group of 5 to 7 donors, dominant NKG2C+ clonotypes represented about 1.0-7.5% of CD8+ T cells.

Turning to this clonotype: The antigen is undetermined.

5'RACE template switching built TCR beta cDNA with unique molecular identifiers. TCRdb re-called the 5' RACE reads; every CDR3 protein appears as one record, without DNA. In total, the table holds 550,000 to 600,000 distinct CDR3 sequences. This clonotype was sampled from a man younger than 35 in good health. Sample: blood T cells: a sorted CD56 or NKG2C T cell subset, CD4+ or CD8+ T cells, or bulk PBMC T cells (not recorded which). The gene calls are TRBV28 and TRBJ2-3; TCRdb lists TRBD1, though no DNA is available to test this call. The CDR3 protein is CASSWTGRGTDTQYF.